The rows below give T cell receptor beta chains drawn from one sample of a study of blood T cell repertoires in COVID-19. The repertoire was sequenced with immunoSEQ multiplex PCR; TCRdb's copy has only in-frame clones and lacks some. The sample has about 140,000 clones; around 80% are singletons. Source material: peripheral blood. The origin of the receptors is an elderly woman with active or convalescent COVID-19. The CDR3 runs from the conserved cysteine through the conserved F or W. D genes are given only for firm matches. Not all rows give a size; the values are once, few, many and, for expanded clones, a class.

j_call clone_size d_call v_call cdr3_nt cdr3_aa
TRBJ1-6 . . TRBV5-1 TGCGCCAGCAGCTTGGATGGACAGAGTGGTTCACCCCTCCACTTT CASSLDGQSGSPLHF
TRBJ2-6 . . TRBV9 TGTGCCAGCAGCTCCGAGAGGGGGGCCAACGTCCTGACTTTC CASSSERGANVLTF
TRBJ1-1 . . TRBV2 TGTGCCCCGACGAGGGCGGGGGGAACTGAAGCTTTCTTT CAPTRAGGTEAFF
TRBJ1-5 once . TRBV19 TGTGCCAGTACCACCGGGATTAGCAATCAGCCCCAGCATTTT CASTTGISNQPQHF
TRBJ1-1 . TRBD1 TRBV29-1 TGCAGCGTTGAATGGGACAGGGAGAACACTGAAGCTTTCTTT CSVEWDRENTEAFF
TRBJ2-1 . TRBD1 TRBV18 TGTGCCAGCTCACCGACAGGGCCCGGTTTGGATGAGCAGTTCTTC CASSPTGPGLDEQFF
TRBJ1-5 . TRBD1 TRBV27 TGTGCCAGCAGTTTATTGGGACAGGACCGTGTTCAGCCCCAGCATTTT CASSLLGQDRVQPQHF
TRBJ2-3 . . TRBV5-1 TGCGCCAGCAGCTTTGAACAGGGTGATACGCAGTATTTT CASSFEQGDTQYF
TRBJ2-6 . . TRBV19 TGTGCCAGTACAGAATTCTCTGGGGCCAACGTCCTGACTTTC CASTEFSGANVLTF
TRBJ1-2 . . TRBV11-1 TGTGCCAGCAGTTCGGGGGCTAGCGGCTATGGCTACACCTTC CASSSGASGYGYTF
TRBJ2-2 once . TRBV6-5 TGTGCCATTGGGGCAGGGGGGACCGGGGAGCTGTTTTTT CAIGAGGTGELFF
TRBJ1-2 . . TRBV14 TGTGCCAGCAGCCAAGATCGGGGGGGCGCTGGGGGCTACACCTTC CASSQDRGGAGGYTF
TRBJ1-1 . . TRBV19 TGTGCCAGTGTCAGTAGGGCCACAGCGGACACTGAAGCTTTCTTT CASVSRATADTEAFF
TRBJ1-2 . . TRBV20-1 TGCAGTGCTAAAGGACTTTATGGCTACACCTTC CSAKGLYGYTF
TRBJ1-4 . TRBD1 TRBV7-3 TGTGCCAGCAGCCCCGGACAGGGGGGTGAAAAACTGTTTTTT CASSPGQGGEKLFF
TRBJ2-2 once TRBD2 TRBV19 TGTGCCAGTAGTTTTCTAGCGGGGGTCGACACCGGGGAGCTGTTTTTT CASSFLAGVDTGELFF